This T cell receptor (beta chain) came from a study of cytomegalovirus exposure and HLA in healthy donors. Vbeta (60) and Jbeta (13) primers were used in the PCR. Generated by immunoSEQ multiplex PCR, the TCRdb table keeps only in-frame clones and is missing some. The sample has about 200,000 clones, 81% seen once. Material: PBMCs. The sequence came from a man in his forties in good health and CMV-seropositive.

CDR3 amino acids: CASSLDAGGNYEQYF. The CDR3 DNA reads as TGTGCCAGCAGCTTGGATGCCGGGGGAAACTACGAGCAGTACTTC. The V and J genes are TRBV5-4 and TRBJ2-7, with a possible D match to TRBD2 (6 bases). The germline V gene has CDR1 SGHNT and CDR2 YYREEE (reference sequence). The CDR3 sequence is 15 residues long. V lost 0 bases and J 3 bases, leaving 13 bases between the germline ends.